Listed below are T cell receptor beta chains from one sample, sequenced in a study of cytomegalovirus exposure and HLA in healthy donors. Clones were sequenced by immunoSEQ multiplex PCR, and TCRdb holds only the in-frame ones, with some missing. The sample contains more than 100,000 clones, roughly 69% of which appear only once. Sequencing input: PBMCs. The receptors stem from a woman aged 40 to 50 in good health and CMV-seropositive. The CDR3 runs from the conserved cysteine through the conserved F or W. A D gene is named only where the DNA matches it firmly. Rows give clone size only sometimes, using once, few, many, or a class for an expanded clone.

TRBJ1-4 TRBD1 . TRBV27 14 CASSRQGAGEKLFF TGTGCCAGCAGTAGACAGGGGGCCGGGGAAAAACTGTTTTTT
TRBJ1-4 . . TRBV15 14 CATSRVGSNEKLFF TGTGCCACCAGCAGAGTGGGCAGTAATGAAAAACTGTTTTTT
TRBJ2-7 . . TRBV9 16 CASSYYPTAGTYEQYF TGTGCCAGCAGCTATTACCCAACCGCCGGGACCTACGAGCAGTACTTC
TRBJ1-5 . few TRBV4-1 14 CASSLFGGDQPQHF TGCGCCAGCAGCCTATTTGGGGGGGATCAGCCCCAGCATTTT
TRBJ1-2 . . TRBV4-1 19 CASSQDGWQGSFSGYGYTF TGCGCCAGCAGCCAAGACGGTTGGCAGGGGAGTTTCTCTGGCTATGGCTACACCTTC
TRBJ1-2 . . TRBV6-5 15 CASSYSHGDAGSYTF TGTGCCAGCAGTTACTCCCACGGAGACGCGGGTAGCTACACCTTC
TRBJ1-1 TRBD1 . TRBV29-1 13 CSVGTGLGTEAFF TGCAGCGTAGGGACAGGGCTCGGCACTGAAGCTTTCTTT
TRBJ2-3 TRBD1 . TRBV11-2 15 CASSARQGITDTQYF TGTGCCAGCAGCGCCCGACAGGGTATCACAGATACGCAGTATTTT
TRBJ1-1 . . TRBV11-2 15 CASSPGDGLNTEAFF TGTGCCAGCAGCCCGGGGGACGGATTGAACACTGAAGCTTTCTTT
TRBJ2-7 TRBD1 . TRBV18 13 CASSPGQGDEQYF TGTGCCAGCTCGCCGGGACAGGGAGACGAGCAGTACTTC
TRBJ1-3 TRBD1 . TRBV13 16 CASSFGTATSGNTIYF TGTGCCAGCAGCTTCGGGACAGCTACCTCTGGAAACACCATATATTTT
TRBJ1-2 . . TRBV5-6 13 CASSLRGDYGYTF TGTGCCAGCAGCTTGCGGGGGGACTATGGCTACACCTTC
TRBJ2-7 . few TRBV25-1 13 CASSAGASYEQYF TGTGCCAGCAGTGCAGGGGCGTCCTACGAGCAGTACTTC
TRBJ2-3 . . TRBV7-9 16 CASSFLVVEGSDTQYF TGTGCCAGCAGCTTTCTAGTCGTTGAGGGTTCGGATACGCAGTATTTT
TRBJ1-2 . . TRBV6-5 12 CASSSRGDGYTF TGTGCCAGCAGTTCGCGGGGAGACGGCTACACCTTC
TRBJ1-1 . . TRBV27 15 CASSRIGTGETEAFF TGTGCCAGCAGCCGGATCGGGACTGGTGAAACTGAAGCTTTCTTT
TRBJ2-7 TRBD1 few TRBV7-9 15 CASSLAGTGWNEQYF TGTGCCAGCAGCTTAGCGGGGACAGGGTGGAACGAGCAGTACTTC
TRBJ1-2 . once TRBV7-2 14 CASSDDWTVYGYTF TGTGCCAGCAGCGATGATTGGACAGTCTATGGCTACACCTTC
TRBJ1-4 TRBD1 . TRBV5-1 14 CASRPGTGVEKLFF TGCGCCAGCAGACCCGGGACAGGGGTTGAAAAACTGTTTTTT
TRBJ1-1 TRBD1 few TRBV27 13 CASRYRGPTEAFF TGTGCCAGCAGGTACAGGGGGCCCACTGAAGCTTTCTTT
TRBJ1-2 . . TRBV29-1 11 CSVGQGNGYTF TGCAGCGTTGGTCAGGGGAATGGCTACACCTTC
TRBJ1-5 TRBD1 . TRBV6-5 14 CASSPTGVGQPQHF TGTGCCAGCAGCCCGACAGGGGTTGGTCAGCCCCAGCATTTT
TRBJ1-2 TRBD1 . TRBV29-1 15 CSAFFPGQGHYGYTF TGCAGCGCTTTTTTCCCGGGACAGGGCCACTATGGCTACACCTTC
TRBJ1-5 . . TRBV2 15 CASSEEEGGNQPQHF TGTGCCAGCAGTGAAGAAGAGGGAGGCAATCAGCCCCAGCATTTT
TRBJ2-5 . . TRBV4-1 14 CASSQDHSQETQYF TGCGCCAGCAGCCAAGATCACAGCCAAGAGACCCAGTACTTC
TRBJ1-4 . . TRBV27 14 CASSLSGTNEKLFF TGTGCCAGCAGTCTCTCCGGAACTAATGAAAAACTGTTTTTT
TRBJ2-3 TRBD1 . TRBV7-6 15 CAGHYDRGPTDTQYF TGTGCCGGTCATTACGACAGGGGACCCACAGATACGCAGTATTTT
TRBJ2-3 . . TRBV4-2 17 CASSPSTGHPRTDTQYF TGTGCCAGCAGCCCATCGACGGGACACCCTAGGACAGATACGCAGTATTTT
TRBJ1-1 . few TRBV5-4 12 CASSLPDTEAFF TGTGCCAGCAGCCTTCCGGACACTGAAGCTTTCTTT
TRBJ1-5 TRBD1 once TRBV19 16 CASRGRGTGPFQPQHF TGTGCCAGTCGGGGGCGAGGGACAGGGCCCTTCCAGCCCCAGCATTTT
TRBJ1-1 . . TRBV7-2 14 CASSASTGNTEAFF TGTGCCAGCAGCGCCTCGACAGGAAACACTGAAGCTTTCTTT
TRBJ2-3 TRBD2 . TRBV10-3 14 CAIRGLAGTDTQYF TGTGCCATCAGGGGACTAGCGGGCACAGATACGCAGTATTTT
TRBJ2-1 TRBD1 . TRBV5-6 14 CASSSWTGPNEQFF TGTGCCAGCAGCTCATGGACAGGGCCCAATGAGCAGTTCTTC
TRBJ1-2 . . TRBV4-1 14 CASSQDAGFYGYTF TGCGCCAGCAGCCAAGATGCCGGGTTCTATGGCTACACCTTC
TRBJ1-4 . . TRBV5-8 18 CASSLAGGRGSYREKLFF TGTGCCAGCAGCTTGGCTGGTGGCAGGGGTTCTTATCGCGAAAAACTGTTTTTT
TRBJ1-1 . few TRBV10-1 14 CASSESPQNTEAFF TGCGCCAGCAGTGAGTCTCCACAAAACACTGAAGCTTTCTTT
TRBJ2-2 TRBD2 . TRBV7-3 16 CASSPRLALGTGELFF TGTGCCAGCAGCCCTCGACTAGCGCTCGGGACCGGGGAGCTGTTTTTT
TRBJ2-3 TRBD2 . TRBV4-1 19 CASSQAPGASGGWTDTQYF TGCGCCAGCAGCCAGGCCCCTGGGGCTAGCGGGGGTTGGACAGATACGCAGTATTTT
TRBJ1-6 . . TRBV7-6 13 CASSPRSNSPLHF TGTGCCAGCAGCCCCAGGTCCAATTCACCCCTCCACTTT